Listed here is a single TCR beta chain. This entry comes from a study of lymphopenia after photon versus proton radiotherapy. Here immunoSEQ multiplex PCR was the method, and the copy in TCRdb shows in-frame clones only, minus some. This sample yields about 50,000 clones, of which 92% are seen a single time; approximately 18% belongs to the top ten. This CDR3 spans 11 amino acids. Looked up from germline, CDR1 is DFQATT and CDR2 is SNEGSKA (reference sequence). The V gene lost 6 bases and the J gene lost 5 bases, with 10 bases spanning the gap. The input for sequencing was peripheral blood, taken from a patient treated with photon-based radiotherapy. J is TRBJ2-5 and V is TRBV20-1; perhaps TRBD2 as D (7 bases). The source of this sequence is a woman in her thirties or forties with cholangiocarcinoma. The CDR3 loop is CSAKGGETQYF. As DNA, the CDR3 is TGCAGTGCCAAGGGGGGGGAGACCCAGTACTTC.